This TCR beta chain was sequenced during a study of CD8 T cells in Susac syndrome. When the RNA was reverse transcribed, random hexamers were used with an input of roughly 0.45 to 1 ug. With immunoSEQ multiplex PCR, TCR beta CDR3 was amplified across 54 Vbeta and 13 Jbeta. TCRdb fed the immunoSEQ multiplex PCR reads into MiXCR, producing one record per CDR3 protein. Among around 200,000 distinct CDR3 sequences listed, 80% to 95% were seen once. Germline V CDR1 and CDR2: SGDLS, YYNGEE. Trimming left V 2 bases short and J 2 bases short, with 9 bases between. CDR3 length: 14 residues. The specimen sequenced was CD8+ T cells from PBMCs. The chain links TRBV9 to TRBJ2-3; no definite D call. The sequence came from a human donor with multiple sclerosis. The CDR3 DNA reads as TGTGCCAGCAGCGTGGCGGTTTCCACAGATACGCAGTATTTT. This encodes CASSVAVSTDTQYF.